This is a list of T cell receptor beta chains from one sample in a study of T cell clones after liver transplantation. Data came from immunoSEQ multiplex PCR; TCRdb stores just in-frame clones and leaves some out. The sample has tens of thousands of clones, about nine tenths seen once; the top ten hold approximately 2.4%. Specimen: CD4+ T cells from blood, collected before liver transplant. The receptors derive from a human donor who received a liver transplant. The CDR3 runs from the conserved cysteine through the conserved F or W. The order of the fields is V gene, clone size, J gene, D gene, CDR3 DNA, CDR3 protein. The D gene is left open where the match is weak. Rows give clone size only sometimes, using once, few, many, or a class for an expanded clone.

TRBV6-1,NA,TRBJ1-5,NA,TGTGCCAGCAGTGTTTTAGGACAAAACAATCAGCCCCAGCATTTT,CASSVLGQNNQPQHF
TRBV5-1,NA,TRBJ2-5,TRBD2,TGCGCCAGCAGCTTATCAGCGGGAGCGGGAGAGACCCAGTACTTC,CASSLSAGAGETQYF
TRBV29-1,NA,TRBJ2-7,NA,TGCAGCGTTGTCACAGAATACGAGCAGTACTTC,CSVVTEYEQYF
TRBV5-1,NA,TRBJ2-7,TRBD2,TGCGCCAGCAGCTTGGGTGGACTAGCGGGAGGCCGGTCCGACGAGCAGTACTTC,CASSLGGLAGGRSDEQYF
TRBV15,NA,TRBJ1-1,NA,TGTGCCACCAGCCCAGAGGGAAAAAGGGGGAGGCGGGAAGCTTTCTTT,CATSPEGKRGRREAFF
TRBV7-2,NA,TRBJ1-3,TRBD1,TGTGCCGCGGGACAGGGGGTGGGAAACACCATATATTTT,CAAGQGVGNTIYF
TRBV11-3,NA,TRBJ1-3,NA,TGTGCCAGCACCGGGAGGGATGGAAACACCATATATTTT,CASTGRDGNTIYF
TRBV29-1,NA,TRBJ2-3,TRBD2,TGCAGCGTTGAATACCTTGCGGGAGGCACAGATACGCAGTATTTT,CSVEYLAGGTDTQYF
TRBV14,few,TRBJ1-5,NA,TGTGCCAGGGATTTGAATCAGCCCCAGCATTTT,CARDLNQPQHF
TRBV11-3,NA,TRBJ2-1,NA,TGTGCCAGCAGCTCGGAGTGGCTAGACTACAATGAGCAGTTCTTC,CASSSEWLDYNEQFF
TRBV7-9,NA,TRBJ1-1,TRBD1,TGTGCCAGCAGCTTCAGAGGACAGGGGGCCACTGAAGCTTTCTTT,CASSFRGQGATEAFF
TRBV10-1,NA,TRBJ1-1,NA,TGCGCCAGCAGCTCAGGGGAACAAGCTTTCTTT,CASSSGEQAFF
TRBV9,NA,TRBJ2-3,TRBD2,TGTGCCAGCAGCCCACGGACTAGCGGGAGGACAGATACGCAGTATTTT,CASSPRTSGRTDTQYF
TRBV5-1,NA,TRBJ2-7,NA,TGCGCCAGCAGCTTACAGGGAATAGGCTACGAGCAGTACTTC,CASSLQGIGYEQYF
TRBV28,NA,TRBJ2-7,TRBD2,TGTGCCAGCAGGCGAACTACTAGCGGGGGCTACGAGCAGTACTTC,CASRRTTSGGYEQYF
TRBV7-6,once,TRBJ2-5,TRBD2,TGTGCCAGCAGCTTAGTAACGGGAGGAGGGGAGACCCAGTACTTC,CASSLVTGGGETQYF
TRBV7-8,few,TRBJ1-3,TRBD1,TGTGCCAGCAGCTTAGGGGGACAGGGGATGGGAAACACCATATATTTT,CASSLGGQGMGNTIYF
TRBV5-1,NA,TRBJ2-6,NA,TGCGCCAGCAGCTTGGGCCACGGTGGGGCCAACGTCCTGACTTTC,CASSLGHGGANVLTF
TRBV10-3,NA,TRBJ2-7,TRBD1,TGTGCCATCAGCTCCAAAACAGGGGGACCCGAGCAGTACTTC,CAISSKTGGPEQYF
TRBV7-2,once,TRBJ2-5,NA,TGTGCCAGCAGCAGAAGGGAGACCCAGTACTTC,CASSRRETQYF
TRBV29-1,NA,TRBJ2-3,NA,TGCAGCGTGGGGACAGATACGCAGTATTTT,CSVGTDTQYF
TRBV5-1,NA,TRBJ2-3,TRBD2,TGCGCCAGCAGCTTCCTAGCGGGTCCCACAGATACGCAGTATTTT,CASSFLAGPTDTQYF
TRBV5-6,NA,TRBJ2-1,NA,TGTGCCAGCACGCTTTACAATGAGCAGTTCTTC,CASTLYNEQFF
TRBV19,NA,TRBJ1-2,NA,TGTGCCAGTAGTAATAGGGCGAGCTATGGCTACACCTTC,CASSNRASYGYTF
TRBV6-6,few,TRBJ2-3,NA,TGTGCCAGCAGTGCGGTGGGGCGGGACCCAGATACGCAGTATTTT,CASSAVGRDPDTQYF
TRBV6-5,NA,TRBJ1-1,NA,TGTGCCAGCAGTTATTATCCGAACACTGAAGCTTTCTTT,CASSYYPNTEAFF
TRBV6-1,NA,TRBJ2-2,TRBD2,TGTGCCAGCCGAAGGGAGCTAGCGGGAGGGGGGGAGCTGTTTTTT,CASRRELAGGGELFF
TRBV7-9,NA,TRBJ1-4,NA,TGTGCCAGCAGCTCCACGGGGAATGAAAAACTGTTTTTT,CASSSTGNEKLFF
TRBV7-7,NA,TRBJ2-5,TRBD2,TGTGCCAGCAGCCCGGGGGGGGCGGCAGTCTCTGAGACCCAGTACTTC,CASSPGGAAVSETQYF
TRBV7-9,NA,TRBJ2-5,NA,TGTGCCAGCAGCTTAGATCACGGGGAGACCCAGTACTTC,CASSLDHGETQYF
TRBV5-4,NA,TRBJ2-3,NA,TGTGCCAGCAGCTTGTCGGGGGCAACAGATACGCAGTATTTT,CASSLSGATDTQYF
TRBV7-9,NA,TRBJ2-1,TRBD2,TGTGCCAGCAGCGTGCTACTAGCGGGAGGCAATGAGCAGTTCTTC,CASSVLLAGGNEQFF
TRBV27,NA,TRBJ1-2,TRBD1,TGTGCCAGCGGCGGACAGGGAAGCTATGGCTACACCTTC,CASGGQGSYGYTF
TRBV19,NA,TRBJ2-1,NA,TGTGCCAGTAGTAACCCTGGGGGGACGGTGGGCAATGAGCAGTTCTTC,CASSNPGGTVGNEQFF